This record concerns one T cell receptor beta chain sequence. This sample is drawn from a study of blood T cell repertoires in COVID-19. Whole-study context: Samples representing acute and convalescent COVID-19 were sourced from the United States, Italy and Spain.

TCRdb's table, derived via immunoSEQ multiplex PCR, lists solely in-frame clones and lacks some. The table records about 160,000 clones, around 84% of them present only once. The CDR3 totals 18 residues. V shed 4 bases, J shed 5 bases, and the junction held 17 bases outside the gene matches. Per germline, CDR1 LGHDT and CDR2 YNNKEL (reference sequence). The TCR was taken from a woman between 50 and 59 years old with COVID-19, enrolled during active disease. The V gene is TRBV3-1 (or the pseudogene TRBV3-2), the J gene TRBJ1-2; 9 bases align to TRBD1. Sequencing was performed on peripheral blood. This chain's CDR3 is CASSPLPGQGSGGYGYTF. The CDR3 region has the DNA TGTGCCAGCAGCCCCCTACCGGGACAGGGAAGCGGCGGTTATGGCTACACCTTC.